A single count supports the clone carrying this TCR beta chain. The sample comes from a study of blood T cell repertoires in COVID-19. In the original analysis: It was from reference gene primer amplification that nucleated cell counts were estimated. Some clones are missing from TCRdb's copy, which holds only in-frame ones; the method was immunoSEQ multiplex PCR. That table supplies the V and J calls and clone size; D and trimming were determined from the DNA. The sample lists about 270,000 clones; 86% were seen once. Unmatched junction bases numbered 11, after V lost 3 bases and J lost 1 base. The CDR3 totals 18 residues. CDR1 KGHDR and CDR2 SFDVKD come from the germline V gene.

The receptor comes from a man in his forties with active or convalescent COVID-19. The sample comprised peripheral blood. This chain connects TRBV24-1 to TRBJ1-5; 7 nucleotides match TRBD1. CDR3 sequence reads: CATSDTGERLGSNQPQHF. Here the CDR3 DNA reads TGTGCCACCAGTGATACAGGGGAGAGGCTCGGCAGCAATCAGCCCCAGCATTTT.